The 16 T cell receptor beta chains in this list originate from one sample, sequenced in a study of OX40 agonist ivuxolimab in advanced cancers. Using immunoSEQ multiplex PCR, the repertoire was profiled, and TCRdb retains in-frame clones only, with some absent. The table lists 95,000 to 120,000 clones, about 91% of them singletons. The specimen comprised CD4+ or CD8+ T cells sorted from blood, sampled in a trial of the OX40 agonist ivuxolimab. All receptors come from an adult with an advanced solid tumor such as melanoma, head and neck, liver or kidney cancer.

The chain has TRBV5-6 and TRBJ1-1; D call uncertain. Trimming took off 1 base at V and 3 bases at J, with 4 bases between the two ends. This CDR3 comprises 12 residues. Per germline, CDR1 SGHDT and CDR2 YYEEEE. This chain's CDR3 is CASSLRDTEAFF. The CDR3 coding sequence is TGTGCCAGCAGCTTGCGAGACACTGAAGCTTTCTTT.

This clone was observed a few times. The chain links TRBV18 to TRBJ2-5; no clear D. Germline CDR1 is KGHSH and CDR2 is LQKENI. CDR3 length equals 15 residues. Trimming left V 0 bases short and J 4 bases short, with 12 bases between. In DNA, the CDR3 is TGTGCCAGCTCACCACCTGTCCGCGGTCGAGAGACCCAGTACTTC. Amino acids: CASSPPVRGRETQYF.

V gene TRBV19 combines with J gene TRBJ1-5; D not resolved. Germline CDR1 reads LNHDA; CDR2 reads SQIVND (reference sequence). The CDR3 totals 13 residues. The germline V and J ends were trimmed by 1 base and 5 bases, with 6 bases remaining between them. CDR3 region: CASSIASYQPQHF. CDR3 nucleotide sequence: TGTGCCAGTAGTATAGCCAGCTATCAGCCCCAGCATTTT.

This clone was counted once. The V gene is TRBV2, the J gene TRBJ2-2, with 7 bases aligning to TRBD1. Germline trimming cut 11 bases from V and 3 bases from J; bases unmatched to any gene: 6. This CDR3 has 13 amino acids. From germline, CDR1 is SNHLY and CDR2 FYNNEI. The CDR3 bases are TGTGCCGGCACTACAGGGGACACCGGGGAGCTGTTTTTT. Residues: CAGTTGDTGELFF. Looking up the rest from reference TRBV2 and TRBJ2-2 gives the full variable domain: EPEVTQTPSHQVTQMGQEVILRCVPISNHLYFYWYRQILGQKVEFLVSFYNNEISEKSEIFDDQFSVERPDGSNFTLKIRSTKLEDSAMYFCAGTTGDTGELFFGEGSRLTVL.

This chain joins TRBV7-2 and TRBJ2-5; D is ambiguous. The CDR3 is made up of 12 amino acids. Germline V CDR1 and CDR2: SGHTA, FQGNSA. Trimming pared 5 bases from V and 5 bases from J, leaving 9 bases between. The DNA of the CDR3 is TGTGCCAGCAGCCTAACCAGGGAGACCCAGTACTTC. It is translated as CASSLTRETQYF. Looking up the rest from reference TRBV7-2 and TRBJ2-5 gives the full variable domain: GAGVSQSPSNKVTEKGKDVELRCDPISGHTALYWYRQSLGQGLEFLIYFQGNSAPDKSGLPSDRFSAERTGGSVSTLTIQRTQQEDSAVYLCASSLTRETQYFGPGTRLLVL.

The chain couples TRBV19 to TRBJ1-4, with 10 bases identical to TRBD1. Losses at the gene ends were 5 bases for V and 7 bases for J; bases not matched to a gene: 7. The CDR3 extends over 15 amino acids. Per the germline V gene, CDR1 is LNHDA and CDR2 is SQIVND (reference sequence). This CDR3 reads CASSRQGALTEKLFF. For the CDR3, the DNA is TGTGCCAGTAGTCGACAGGGGGCGCTTACTGAAAAACTGTTTTTT.

The J gene is TRBJ1-6, the V gene TRBV5-4; 8 bases map to TRBD1. This CDR3 is 15 amino acids long. The germline gives CDR1 SGHNT, CDR2 YYREEE (reference sequence). With V trimmed by 4 bases and J by 5 bases, 5 bases remained unmatched. For the CDR3, the DNA is TGTGCCAGCAGCACGTCGACAGGGGATAATTCACCCCTCCACTTT. Protein product: CASSTSTGDNSPLHF. The entire variable domain, with the rest obtained from reference TRBV5-4 and TRBJ1-6, is as follows: ETGVTQSPTHLIKTRGQQVTLRCSSQSGHNTVSWYQQALGQGPQFIFQYYREEENGRGNFPPRFSGLQFPNYSSELNVNALELDDSALYLCASSTSTGDNSPLHFGNGTRLTVT.

The V and J genes are TRBV30 and TRBJ2-5; the match to TRBD1 covers 7 bases. This CDR3 comprises 13 residues. The trim removed 4 bases at V and 5 bases at J, leaving 7 bases unmatched. CDR1 GTSNPN and CDR2 SVGIG come from the germline V gene (reference sequence). CDR3 sequence reads: CAWKRGRGETQYF. Written as DNA, the CDR3 is TGTGCCTGGAAGAGGGGGCGAGGGGAGACCCAGTACTTC.

The V call is TRBV18, the J call TRBJ2-5; TRBD1 or TRBD2 may be the D gene (5 bases each). The CDR3 contains 14 residues. V lost 8 bases and J lost 1, with 14 bases in between. The germline CDR1 and CDR2 sequences are KGHSH and LQKENI. The CDR3 loop is CASRKRGAQETQYF. The CDR3 DNA sequence: TGTGCCAGCCGAAAAAGGGGAGCCCAAGAGACCCAGTACTTC.

The chain links TRBV11-3 to TRBJ2-5, with 14 bases identical to TRBD2. Losses at the gene ends were 6 bases for V and 2 bases for J; bases not matched to a gene: 2. The germline CDR1 and CDR2 sequences are SGHNT and YENEEA. There are 15 residues in the CDR3. Here the CDR3 reads CASRGLAGAQETQYF. The CDR3 DNA sequence: TGTGCCAGCAGGGGACTAGCGGGAGCTCAAGAGACCCAGTACTTC.

This chain links TRBV7-9 with TRBJ2-2; D is possibly TRBD1 (5 bases). V lost 0 bases and J lost 7, with 12 bases in between. Germline lookup yields CDR1 SEHNR and CDR2 FQNEAQ (reference sequence). The CDR3 runs 15 residues. The CDR3 here is CASSLAQGRDGELFF. The CDR3 nucleotides read TGTGCCAGCAGCTTAGCGCAGGGTAGAGACGGGGAGCTGTTTTTT.

The chain joins TRBV7-6 to TRBJ2-4, with 7 bases aligning to TRBD2. The length of the CDR3 is 15 residues. CDR1 SGHVS and CDR2 FNYEAQ come from the germline V gene. V gave up 1 base and J gave up 5 bases; unmatched junction bases: 5. Written as DNA, the CDR3 is TGTGCCAGCAGCTTAGGGGGAGGGAGAGAAAACATTCAGTACTTC. Its translation: CASSLGGGRENIQYF.

The chain recombines TRBV30 with TRBJ1-3; D might be TRBD1 (5 bases). CDR3 size: 13 residues. With 2 bases removed from V and 4 bases from J, the gap between germline ends came to 9 bases. Germline V gene data show CDR1 as GTSNPN and CDR2 as SVGIG (reference sequence). CDR3 DNA sequence: TGTGCCTGGAGTAAAGGGGTCGGAAACACCATATATTTT. It codes for CAWSKGVGNTIYF.

The V and J genes are TRBV30 and TRBJ1-3, with a possible D match to TRBD1 (5 bases). Germline V gives CDR1 GTSNPN, CDR2 SVGIG (reference sequence). Trimming stripped 8 bases from V and 4 bases from J, with 18 bases between. This CDR3 region has 14 residues. The CDR3 loop reads CATTQGTTGNTIYF. CDR3 bases: TGTGCCACTACCCAGGGTACAACCGGAAACACCATATATTTT.

The chain uses TRBV7-8 and TRBJ2-7, with 8 positions matching TRBD1. Germline V lookup: CDR1 SGHVS, CDR2 FQNEAQ. Trimming cost V 4 bases and J 2 bases; bases outside gene matches: 7. The CDR3 is 15 residues long. Here the CDR3 DNA reads TGTGCCAGCAGCTATGGACAGGGTCGGGCCTACGAGCAGTACTTC. Its translation is CASSYGQGRAYEQYF.

The rearrangement uses TRBV7-8 and TRBJ2-2; 10 nucleotides line up with TRBD2. The germline V gene has CDR1 SGHVS and CDR2 FQNEAQ. The CDR3 contains 19 residues. V lost 1 base and J lost 0; bases outside the gene matches: 8. The chain's CDR3 is CASSLGGTSGMANTGELFF. As DNA, the CDR3 is TGTGCCAGCAGCTTAGGTGGAACTAGCGGGATGGCGAACACCGGGGAGCTGTTTTTT.